This passage covers 5 T cell receptor beta chains from one sample sequenced in a study of CD8 T cells in ankylosing spondylitis. Study-wide findings and caveats: It appeared that ankylosing spondylitis blood was characterized by a TCR beta motif of fewer than ten highly homologous variants.

TCRdb called the 5' RACE reads again in MiXCR, with one record for every CDR3 protein. The sample carries roughly 670,000 distinct CDR3 sequences, around 20% recorded once. These TCRs are of unknown antigen specificity. Sequenced input: blood, either unsorted or a sorted T cell fraction (not recorded which). These TCRs come from a male donor with ankylosing spondylitis.

V is TRBV4-3 and J is TRBJ1-1; tentatively, D is TRBD1 (5 bases). CDR1 and CDR2 from the germline V gene are LGHNA and YSLEER. The CDR3 loop spans 16 amino acids. V shed 0 bases and J shed 4 bases, with 15 bases lying between them. DNA for the CDR3: TGCGCCAGCAGCCAAGATTTGGACACCTCTTTCACTGAAGCTTTCTTT. Translating gives CASSQDLDTSFTEAFF.

This clonotype showed up just once. This chain joins TRBV2 and TRBJ2-3; 8 nucleotides agree with TRBD2. This CDR3 contains 17 residues. Per germline, CDR1 SNHLY and CDR2 FYNNEI. Trimming cost V 7 bases and J 2 bases; bases outside gene matches: 14. CDR3 residues: CASNPLGGGGFTDTQYF. The DNA for the CDR3 is TGTGCCAGCAATCCCCTTGGGGGCGGGGGGTTCACAGATACGCAGTATTTT.

The rearrangement links TRBV5-1 to TRBJ2-3; possible D gene TRBD2, 5 bases. Trimming pared 5 bases from V and 10 bases from J, leaving 14 bases between. The CDR3 covers 12 residues. The germline gives CDR1 SGHRS, CDR2 YFSETQ. CDR3: CASSLAADAQYF. The CDR3, as DNA: TGCGCCAGCAGTTTAGCAGCGGACGCGCAGTATTTT.

This clonotype was detected ten times or more. V is TRBV12-3 or TRBV12-4 and J is TRBJ1-1; D call uncertain. CDR3 length equals 12 residues. Trimming took 4 bases from V and 4 from J, leaving 7 bases between them. As DNA, the CDR3 is TGTGCCAGCAGTTCCTGGGGCACTGAAGCTTTCTTT. Amino acid sequence: CASSSWGTEAFF.

This clonotype was seen more than once but under ten times. This sequence joins TRBV12-3 or TRBV12-4 and TRBJ2-2; TRBD2 agrees at 10 bases. With V trimmed by 7 bases and J by 5 bases, 7 bases remained unmatched. The CDR3 runs 15 residues. DNA of the CDR3: TGTGCCAGCAATCTAGCGGGAGCGGAGACCGGGGAGCTGTTTTTT. It translates to CASNLAGAETGELFF.